The clone carrying this T cell receptor beta chain was seen just once. Per the study methods: Amplification with reference gene primers provided the estimates of nucleated cell counts. Profiled with immunoSEQ multiplex PCR; TCRdb holds only in-frame clones, not every one. The D gene and trimming were derived from the DNA, and the V and J assignments and clone size from that table. The sample records some 150,000 clones, approximately 79% being singletons. This entry is derived from a study of blood T cell repertoires in COVID-19. Across the whole study: COVID-19 samples from acute and convalescent phases originated in the United States, Italy and Spain.

Germline lookup yields CDR1 SGHNT and CDR2 YENEEA. V lost 5 bases, J lost 4 bases, and 12 bases lay in between. This CDR3 contains 14 residues. Material for sequencing was peripheral blood. This receptor was identified in a man between 45 and 60 years old with active or convalescent COVID-19. The V and J genes are TRBV11-3 and TRBJ2-1; TRBD2 might be the D (5 bases). The DNA of the CDR3 is TGTGCCAGCAGCCCGGCCGGGATATACAATGAGCAGTTCTTC. Translating gives CASSPAGIYNEQFF.